In this sample, the clone carrying this T cell receptor (beta chain) turned up a few times. The antigen remains undetermined. This specimen belongs to a study of blood T cells in healthy people across ages. Findings and limits, study-wide: As age increased, TCR beta diversity per million T cells fell in a roughly linear fashion.

Germline CDR1 reads SNHLY; CDR2 reads FYNNEI. This CDR3 is built from 12 residues. V lost 4 bases and J 8 bases, leaving 11 bases between the germline ends. The use of a sample-barcoded 5' primer and a J-beta primer mix characterized a second PCR of roughly 6 to 11 cycles. Each single sample gave us at least 3 million CDR3-containing paired-end reads. Each CDR3 protein gets one entry after TCRdb re-called the 5' RACE reads with MiXCR. The sample lists 1.8 million or so distinct CDR3 sequences; approximately 39% were seen once. This chain links TRBV2 with TRBJ1-2; TRBD1 is a possible D gene (5 bases). The clonotype was recovered from a human donor in good health. The sequenced material came from blood. CDR3 sequence: CASSAGFRGYTF. The DNA of the CDR3 is TGTGCCAGCAGTGCAGGGTTCAGGGGCTACACCTTC.